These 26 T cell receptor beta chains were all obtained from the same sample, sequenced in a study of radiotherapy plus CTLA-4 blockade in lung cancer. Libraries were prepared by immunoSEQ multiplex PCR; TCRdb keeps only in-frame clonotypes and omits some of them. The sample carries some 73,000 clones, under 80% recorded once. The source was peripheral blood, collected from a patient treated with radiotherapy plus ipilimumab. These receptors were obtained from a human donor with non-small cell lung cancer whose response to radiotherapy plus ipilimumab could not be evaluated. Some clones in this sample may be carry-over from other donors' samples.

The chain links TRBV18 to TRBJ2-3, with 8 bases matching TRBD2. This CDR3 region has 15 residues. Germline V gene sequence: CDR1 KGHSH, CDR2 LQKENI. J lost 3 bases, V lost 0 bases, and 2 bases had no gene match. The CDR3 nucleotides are TGTGCCAGCTCACCACCTAGCGGGGTAACAGATACGCAGTATTTT. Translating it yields CASSPPSGVTDTQYF.

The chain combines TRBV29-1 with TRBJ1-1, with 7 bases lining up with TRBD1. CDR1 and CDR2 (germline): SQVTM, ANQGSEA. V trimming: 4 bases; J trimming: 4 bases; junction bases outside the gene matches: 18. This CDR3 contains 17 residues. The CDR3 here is CSVAPRQGPLKGTEAFF. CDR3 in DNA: TGCAGCGTTGCACCAAGACAGGGCCCCCTCAAAGGCACTGAAGCTTTCTTT.

Written as DNA, the CDR3 is TGCGCCAGCAGCTTGATTCTAGCGGGGGGCCAAGAGACCCAGTACTTC. Translating gives CASSLILAGGQETQYF. The rearrangement joins TRBV5-1 to TRBJ2-5; 11 bases match TRBD2. Trimming cost V 1 base and J 1 base; bases outside gene matches: 3. The CDR3 spans 16 residues. The germline gives CDR1 SGHRS, CDR2 YFSETQ. The full variable domain, with the rest looked up from reference TRBV5-1 and TRBJ2-5, is KAGVTQTPRYLIKTRGQQVTLSCSPISGHRSVSWYQQTPGQGLQFLFEYFSETQRNKGNFPGRFSGRQFSNSRSEMNVSTLELGDSALYLCASSLILAGGQETQYFGPGTRLLVL.

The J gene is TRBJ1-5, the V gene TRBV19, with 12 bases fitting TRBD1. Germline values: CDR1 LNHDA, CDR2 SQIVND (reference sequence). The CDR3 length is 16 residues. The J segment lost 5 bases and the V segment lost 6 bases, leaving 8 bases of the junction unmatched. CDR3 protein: CASSTWDRGLHQPQHF. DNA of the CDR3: TGTGCCAGTAGCACTTGGGACAGGGGGCTCCATCAGCCCCAGCATTTT.

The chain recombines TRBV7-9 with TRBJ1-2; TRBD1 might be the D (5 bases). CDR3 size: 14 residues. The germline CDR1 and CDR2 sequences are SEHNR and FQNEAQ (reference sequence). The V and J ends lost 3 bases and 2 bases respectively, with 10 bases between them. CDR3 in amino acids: CASSLTERNYGYTF. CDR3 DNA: TGTGCCAGCAGCTTGACAGAACGGAACTATGGCTACACCTTC.

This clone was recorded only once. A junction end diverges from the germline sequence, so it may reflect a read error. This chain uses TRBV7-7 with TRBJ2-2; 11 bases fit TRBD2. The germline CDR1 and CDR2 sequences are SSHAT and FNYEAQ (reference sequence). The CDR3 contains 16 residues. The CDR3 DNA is TGTGCTAGCAGCTCGACTAGCGGGGTGAACACCGGGGAGCTGTTTTTT. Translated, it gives CASSSTSGVNTGELFF.

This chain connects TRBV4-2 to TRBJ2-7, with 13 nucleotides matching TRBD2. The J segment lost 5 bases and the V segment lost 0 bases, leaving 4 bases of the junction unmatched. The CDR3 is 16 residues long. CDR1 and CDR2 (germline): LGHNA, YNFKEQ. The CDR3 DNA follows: TGTGCCAGCAGCCAAGACGGACTAGCGGGGGCAGACGAGCAGTACTTC. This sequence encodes CASSQDGLAGADEQYF.

This CDR3 reads CASSQRQGEAEAFF. DNA of the CDR3: TGCGCCAGCAGCCAACGACAGGGGGAGGCTGAAGCTTTCTTT. The gene calls are TRBV4-1 and TRBJ1-1, with TRBD1 matching 9 bases. The CDR3 spans 14 residues. V lost 2 bases and J lost 6; bases outside the gene matches: 4. Germline V lookup: CDR1 MGHRA, CDR2 YSYEKL.

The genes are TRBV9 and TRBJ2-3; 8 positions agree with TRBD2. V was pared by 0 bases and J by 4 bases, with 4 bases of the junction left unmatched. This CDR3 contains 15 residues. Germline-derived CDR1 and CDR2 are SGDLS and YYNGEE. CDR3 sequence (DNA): TGTGCCAGCAGCGTAGCGCCGGGGGGGCCAGATACGCAGTATTTT. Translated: CASSVAPGGPDTQYF.

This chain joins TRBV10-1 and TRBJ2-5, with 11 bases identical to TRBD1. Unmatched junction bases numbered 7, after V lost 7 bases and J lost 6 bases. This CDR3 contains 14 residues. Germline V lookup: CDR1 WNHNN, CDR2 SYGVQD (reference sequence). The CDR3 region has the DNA TGCGCCAGCACTCGGACAGGGGGCCTAAAGACCCAGTACTTC. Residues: CASTRTGGLKTQYF.

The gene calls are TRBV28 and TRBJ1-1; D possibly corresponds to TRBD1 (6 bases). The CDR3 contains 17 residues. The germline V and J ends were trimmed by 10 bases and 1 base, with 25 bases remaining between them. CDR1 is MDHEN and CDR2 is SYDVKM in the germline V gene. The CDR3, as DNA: TGTGCCACTCTGTCCGAGGGAGGGGGTTGGGGGAACACTGAAGCTTTCTTT. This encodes CATLSEGGGWGNTEAFF.

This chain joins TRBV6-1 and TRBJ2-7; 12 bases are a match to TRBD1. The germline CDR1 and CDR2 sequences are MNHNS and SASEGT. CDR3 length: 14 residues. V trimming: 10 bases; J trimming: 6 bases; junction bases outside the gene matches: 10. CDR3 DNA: TGTGCCACCGGGAGAGGGACAGGGGGCGGCGAGCAGTACTTC. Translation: CATGRGTGGGEQYF.

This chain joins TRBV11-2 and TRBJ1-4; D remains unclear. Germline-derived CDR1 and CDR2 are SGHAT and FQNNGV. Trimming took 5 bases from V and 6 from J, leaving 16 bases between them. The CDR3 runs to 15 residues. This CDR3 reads CASSPMHTEYEKLFF. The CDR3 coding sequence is TGTGCCAGCAGCCCGATGCACACCGAATATGAAAAACTGTTTTTT.

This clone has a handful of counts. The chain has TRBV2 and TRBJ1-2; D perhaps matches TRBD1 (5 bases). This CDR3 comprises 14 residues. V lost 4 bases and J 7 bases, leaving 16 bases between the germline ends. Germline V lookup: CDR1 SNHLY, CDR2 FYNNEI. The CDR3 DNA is TGTGCCAGCAGTGGGATGGGGCAGGTCGGTGGCTACACCTTC. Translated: CASSGMGQVGGYTF.

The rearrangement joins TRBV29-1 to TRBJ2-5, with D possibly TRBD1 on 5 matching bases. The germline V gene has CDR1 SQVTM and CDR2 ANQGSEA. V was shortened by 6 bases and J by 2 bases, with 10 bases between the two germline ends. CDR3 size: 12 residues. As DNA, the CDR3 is TGCAGCGTCAAGACAGCACAAGAGACCCAGTACTTC. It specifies CSVKTAQETQYF.

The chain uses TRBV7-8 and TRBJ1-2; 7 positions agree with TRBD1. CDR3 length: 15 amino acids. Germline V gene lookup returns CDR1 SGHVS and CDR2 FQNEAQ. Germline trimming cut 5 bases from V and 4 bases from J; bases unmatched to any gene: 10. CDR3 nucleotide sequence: TGTGCCAGCAGCGAGGCAACAGGGGCGGGCTATGGCTACACCTTC. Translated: CASSEATGAGYGYTF.

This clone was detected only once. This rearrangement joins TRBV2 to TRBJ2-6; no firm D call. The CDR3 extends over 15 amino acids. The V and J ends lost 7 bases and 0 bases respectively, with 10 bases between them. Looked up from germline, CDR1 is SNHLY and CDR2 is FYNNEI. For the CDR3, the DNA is TGTGCCAGCACTGCGGCCAGCTCTGGGGCCAACGTCCTGACTTTC. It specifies CASTAASSGANVLTF.

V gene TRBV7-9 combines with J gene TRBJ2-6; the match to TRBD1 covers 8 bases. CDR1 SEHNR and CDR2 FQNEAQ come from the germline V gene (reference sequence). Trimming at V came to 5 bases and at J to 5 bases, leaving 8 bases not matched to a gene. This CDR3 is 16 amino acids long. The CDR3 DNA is TGTGCCAGCAGCCCGATACAGGGGGTGAGGGCCAACGTCCTGACTTTC. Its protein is CASSPIQGVRANVLTF.

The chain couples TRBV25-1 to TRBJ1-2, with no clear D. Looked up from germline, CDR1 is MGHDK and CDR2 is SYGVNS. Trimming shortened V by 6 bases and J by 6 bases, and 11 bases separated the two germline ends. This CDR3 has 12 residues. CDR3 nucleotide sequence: TGTGCCAGCAGGGACTTCGGGAATGGCTACACCTTC. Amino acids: CASRDFGNGYTF.

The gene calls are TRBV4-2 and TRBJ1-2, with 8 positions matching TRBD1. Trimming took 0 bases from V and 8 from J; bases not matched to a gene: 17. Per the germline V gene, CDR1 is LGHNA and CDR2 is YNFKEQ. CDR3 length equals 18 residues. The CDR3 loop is CASSQETTGTGGREGYTF. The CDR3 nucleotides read TGTGCCAGCAGCCAAGAAACCACCGGGACAGGCGGAAGGGAAGGCTACACCTTC.

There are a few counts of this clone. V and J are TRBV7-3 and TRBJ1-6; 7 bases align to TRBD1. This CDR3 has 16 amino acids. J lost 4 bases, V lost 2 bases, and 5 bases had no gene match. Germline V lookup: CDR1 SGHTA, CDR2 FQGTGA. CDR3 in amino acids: CASSLYPGQYNSPLHF. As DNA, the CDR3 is TGTGCCAGCAGCTTATACCCGGGACAGTATAATTCACCCCTCCACTTT.

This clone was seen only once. The CDR3 nucleotides are TGTGCCAGCAGTGAATTTGAAGAGGATGAAAAACTGTTTTTT. It translates to CASSEFEEDEKLFF. The V and J genes are TRBV6-5 and TRBJ1-4, with no clear D. V was trimmed by 5 bases and J by 6 bases, leaving 13 bases between them. Germline CDR1 is MNHEY and CDR2 is SVGAGI. The CDR3 runs 14 residues.

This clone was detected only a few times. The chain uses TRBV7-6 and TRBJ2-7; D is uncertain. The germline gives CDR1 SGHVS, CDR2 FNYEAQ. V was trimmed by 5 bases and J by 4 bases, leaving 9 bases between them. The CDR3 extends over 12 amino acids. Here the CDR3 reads CASSPDGYEQYF. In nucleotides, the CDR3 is TGTGCCAGCAGCCCCGACGGGTACGAGCAGTACTTC.

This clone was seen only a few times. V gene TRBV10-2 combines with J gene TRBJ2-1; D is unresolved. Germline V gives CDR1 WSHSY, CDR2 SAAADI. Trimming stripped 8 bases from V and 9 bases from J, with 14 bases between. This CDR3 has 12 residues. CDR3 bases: TGCGCCAGCCTAGGCTTGGGTGGTGAGCAGTTCTTC. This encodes CASLGLGGEQFF.

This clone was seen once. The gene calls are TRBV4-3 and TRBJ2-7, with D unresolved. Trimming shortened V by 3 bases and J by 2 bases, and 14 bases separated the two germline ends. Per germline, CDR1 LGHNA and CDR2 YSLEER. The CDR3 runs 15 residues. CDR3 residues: CASSHPGVLTYEQYF. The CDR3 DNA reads TGCGCCAGCAGCCACCCCGGAGTCCTTACCTACGAGCAGTACTTC.

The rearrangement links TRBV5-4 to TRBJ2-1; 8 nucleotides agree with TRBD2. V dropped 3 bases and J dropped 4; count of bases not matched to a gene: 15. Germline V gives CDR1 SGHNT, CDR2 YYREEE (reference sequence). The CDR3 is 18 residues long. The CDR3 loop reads CASSSQAGVPSAYNEQFF. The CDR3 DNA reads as TGTGCCAGCAGCTCCCAAGCGGGAGTTCCCAGCGCGTACAATGAGCAGTTCTTC.